This paragraph reports one TCR beta chain. Its matching antigen is unknown. CDR3 length equals 20 residues. The germline gives CDR1 ENHRY, CDR2 SYGVKD. J gave up 0 bases and V 2 bases, and 15 bases lay outside the gene matches. This entry is derived from a study of shared clonotypes between healthy human individuals. Study summary: CD4 naive and memory got three plates each, CD8 naive two, CD8 memory one. Study conclusions and caveats: Non-shared clonotypes had lower generation probabilities than clonotypes shared by all four sorted-subset donors. Despite large depth, sorted-subset datasets appeared incompletely sequenced.

Here immunoSEQ multiplex PCR was the method, and the copy in TCRdb shows in-frame clones only, minus some. This sample yields fewer than 2.5 million clones, of which over 85% are seen a single time; roughly 0.36% belongs to the top ten. This receptor was taken from a man aged 18-30 years in good health. Some clones in this sample may be carry-over from other donors' samples. The sample consisted of naive CD4+ T cells from PBMCs. As to subset: CD45RA+ positively selected. V and J are TRBV10-3 and TRBJ2-7; 11 bases agree with TRBD1. The CDR3 sequence: CAISERTGGARRAFSYEQYF. CDR3 coding DNA: TGTGCCATCAGTGAGAGGACAGGGGGCGCGCGGCGGGCCTTCTCCTACGAGCAGTACTTC.